Shown below are 25 T cell receptor beta chains from a single sample sequenced in a study of cytomegalovirus exposure and HLA in healthy donors. The PCR was carried out with 60 Vbeta primers and 13 Jbeta primers. Using immunoSEQ multiplex PCR, the repertoire was profiled, and TCRdb retains in-frame clones only, with some absent. The sample contains under 200,000 clones, 80% of which appear only once. Material: PBMCs. The receptor source for this set is a woman between 45 and 60 years old in good health and CMV-seropositive.

The J gene is TRBJ1-1, the V gene TRBV5-4, with TRBD1 identical over 11 bases. This CDR3 has 16 residues. Looked up from germline, CDR1 is SGHNT and CDR2 is YYREEE (reference sequence). V shed 4 bases, J shed 0 bases, and the junction held 5 bases outside the gene matches. In DNA, the CDR3 is TGTGCCAGCAGCGTGGGACAGGGGGTGCTGAACACTGAAGCTTTCTTT. Translating gives CASSVGQGVLNTEAFF.

The chain couples TRBV9 to TRBJ2-1; D gene unclear. The CDR3 contains 15 residues. V lost 7 bases and J lost 4, with 18 bases in between. Germline V gene data show CDR1 as SGDLS and CDR2 as YYNGEE. The CDR3 is CASGPSGSSYNEQFF. In DNA, the CDR3 is TGTGCCAGCGGGCCTTCTGGCTCCTCTTACAATGAGCAGTTCTTC.

The chain carries TRBV7-2 and TRBJ2-7; 13 bases align to TRBD2. Germline lookup yields CDR1 SGHTA and CDR2 FQGNSA. The V and J ends lost 3 bases and 5 bases, in that order; junction bases with no gene match: 1. The length of the CDR3 is 14 residues. The CDR3 is CASSFTSGRDEQYF. For the CDR3, the DNA is TGTGCCAGCAGCTTTACTAGCGGGAGGGACGAGCAGTACTTC. Together with reference TRBV7-2 and TRBJ2-7, the CDR3 gives the full variable domain: GAGVSQSPSNKVTEKGKDVELRCDPISGHTALYWYRQSLGQGLEFLIYFQGNSAPDKSGLPSDRFSAERTGGSVSTLTIQRTQQEDSAVYLCASSFTSGRDEQYFGPGTRLTVT.

This chain joins TRBV19 and TRBJ2-1; D gene unclear. CDR1 is LNHDA and CDR2 is SQIVND in the germline V gene (reference sequence). The ends were cut back, 5 bases at V and 4 bases at J, with 12 bases in the middle. CDR3 length: 14 amino acids. The CDR3 here is CASSGYSFYNEQFF. The CDR3 coding sequence is TGTGCCAGTAGTGGATACAGCTTTTACAATGAGCAGTTCTTC.

The CDR3 DNA sequence: TGTGCCAGCAGCTTTAGCGCCAAAGGGTACAATGAGCAGTTCTTC. Its protein product is CASSFSAKGYNEQFF. This chain joins TRBV11-2 and TRBJ2-1; maybe TRBD2 (5 bases). CDR1 is SGHAT, CDR2 FQNNGV, per germline. The CDR3 is 15 residues long. With 3 bases removed from V and 4 bases from J, the gap between germline ends came to 13 bases.

The rearrangement links TRBV6-1 to TRBJ1-2; no clear D gene. Per the germline V gene, CDR1 is MNHNS and CDR2 is SASEGT. V was pared by 1 base and J by 8 bases, with 11 bases between. This CDR3 has 13 residues. CDR3 DNA sequence: TGTGCCAGCAGTGAAGGCTGGACTCACGGCTACACCTTC. Its translation is CASSEGWTHGYTF.

The gene calls are TRBV5-1 and TRBJ1-1; D ambiguous. This CDR3 has 13 residues. Trimming pared 0 bases from V and 4 bases from J, leaving 7 bases between. Germline V gives CDR1 SGHRS, CDR2 YFSETQ. DNA for the CDR3: TGCGCCAGCAGCTTGGCAGGAAGCACTGAAGCTTTCTTT. Translation: CASSLAGSTEAFF. Full variable domain (outside the CDR3, taken from reference TRBV5-1 and TRBJ1-1): KAGVTQTPRYLIKTRGQQVTLSCSPISGHRSVSWYQQTPGQGLQFLFEYFSETQRNKGNFPGRFSGRQFSNSRSEMNVSTLELGDSALYLCASSLAGSTEAFFGQGTRLTVV.

The V gene is TRBV7-2, the J gene TRBJ1-3; tentatively, D is TRBD1 (5 bases). The V gene's germline CDR1 is SGHTA and CDR2 FQGNSA. The V end was cut by 1 base, the J end by 3 bases, with 7 bases between. This CDR3 is 14 amino acids long. The CDR3 spells CASSLVTGGNTIYF. The CDR3 DNA follows: TGTGCCAGCAGCTTAGTTACAGGTGGAAACACCATATATTTT.

The chain is built from TRBV7-8 and TRBJ2-7; 10 bases are a match to TRBD1. The CDR3 consists of 14 residues. With V trimmed by 5 bases and J by 3 bases, 4 bases remained unmatched. Germline V gives CDR1 SGHVS, CDR2 FQNEAQ. As DNA, the CDR3 is TGTGCCAGCAGCCGCGGACAGGGGGGCTACGAGCAGTACTTC. Residues: CASSRGQGGYEQYF.

This clone was recorded a few times. V gene TRBV6-6 combines with J gene TRBJ2-3, with a possible D match to TRBD1 (6 bases). The CDR3 has 15 residues. V lost 1 base to trimming and J lost 4 bases, with 12 bases between them. Looked up from germline, CDR1 is MNHNY and CDR2 is SVGAGI (reference sequence). The CDR3 reads CASSYWGQGADTQYF. The CDR3 DNA is TGTGCCAGCAGTTACTGGGGGCAGGGAGCAGATACGCAGTATTTT.

This chain joins TRBV11-3 and TRBJ1-6; 7 bases align to TRBD1. The CDR3 covers 18 residues. Germline lookup yields CDR1 SGHNT and CDR2 YENEEA. J lost 0 bases, V lost 0 bases, and 5 bases had no gene match. The CDR3 sequence: CASSLDRQGGSYNSPLHF. CDR3 DNA: TGTGCCAGCAGCTTAGATCGACAGGGAGGCTCCTATAATTCACCCCTCCACTTT.

V usage is TRBV5-5 and J usage is TRBJ1-2; no clear D. The length of the CDR3 is 17 residues. With 2 bases removed from V and 8 bases from J, the gap between germline ends came to 25 bases. Germline CDR1 reads SGHKS; CDR2 reads YYEKEE (reference sequence). Here the CDR3 DNA reads TGTGCCAGCAGCTTTTGGGTGCGGCGATTCAGTGGCGAGGGCTACACCTTC. Translation: CASSFWVRRFSGEGYTF.

The chain joins TRBV7-2 to TRBJ2-1; 7 positions match TRBD2. The junction had 10 bases not matched to a gene; V was cut back by 0 bases and J by 8 bases. The germline CDR1 and CDR2 sequences are SGHTA and FQGNSA. The CDR3 sequence is 16 residues long. The DNA for the CDR3 is TGTGCCAGCAGCTTAGCGCTTCTCTCGGGAGGCTATGAGCAGTTCTTC. It yields the protein CASSLALLSGGYEQFF.

The J gene is TRBJ1-1, the V gene TRBV11-2; 11 positions agree with TRBD1. Germline-derived CDR1 and CDR2 are SGHAT and FQNNGV. This CDR3 has 16 residues. The ends lost 6 bases at V and 4 bases at J; junction bases unmatched: 10. CDR3 region: CASSYLGQGASTEAFF. The CDR3 DNA sequence: TGTGCCAGCAGTTACCTCGGACAGGGGGCGAGCACTGAAGCTTTCTTT.

This clone was recorded only once. The V gene is TRBV7-2, the J gene TRBJ1-2, with 8 nucleotides matching TRBD1. The CDR3 has 14 amino acids. Germline assignment: CDR1 SGHTA and CDR2 FQGNSA. V was pared by 3 bases and J by 8 bases, with 8 bases of the junction left unmatched. DNA of the CDR3: TGTGCCAGCAGCTTCGACAGGGGCGCCTGGGGCTACACCTTC. Its translation: CASSFDRGAWGYTF.

This clone was picked up one time. V gene TRBV6-5 combines with J gene TRBJ2-3; 8 bases map to TRBD2. Trimming cost V 4 bases and J 6 bases; bases outside gene matches: 9. The CDR3 has 15 residues. Germline CDR1 MNHEY, CDR2 SVGAGI. In nucleotides, the CDR3 is TGTGCCAGCAGTTCGGGGGGGCTTAGGCTTGATACGCAGTATTTT. This encodes CASSSGGLRLDTQYF.

This clone was found once. V and J are TRBV9 and TRBJ1-1; 8 bases line up with TRBD1. This CDR3 is 13 amino acids long. The germline CDR1 and CDR2 sequences are SGDLS and YYNGEE. Trimming cost V 4 bases and J 8 bases; bases outside gene matches: 7. For the CDR3, the DNA is TGTGCCAGCAGCCCAGGGGGCAGCCCCGAAGCTTTCTTT. Translation: CASSPGGSPEAFF.

Details on this clone: The junction shows a germline mismatch at one end, possibly a read error. CDR3 loop: CSSSLVEGEAFF. For the CDR3, the DNA is TGTTCCAGCAGCCTGGTGGAGGGTGAAGCTTTCTTT. This rearrangement joins TRBV7-9 to TRBJ1-1; D is ambiguous. This CDR3 has 12 amino acids. CDR1 and CDR2 (germline): SEHNR, FQNEAQ (reference sequence). Filled out from reference TRBV7-9 and TRBJ1-1, the complete variable domain reads DTGVSQNPRHKITKRGQNVTFRCDPISEHNRLYWYRQTLGQGPEFLTYFQNEAQLEKSRLLSDRFSAERPKGSFSTLEIQRTEQGDSAMYLCSSSLVEGEAFFGQGTRLTVV.

The chain uses TRBV30 and TRBJ2-5, with D maybe TRBD1 (6 bases). This CDR3 contains 13 residues. Between the trimmed V and J ends, which lost 3 bases and 5 bases, there was a span of 13 bases. In germline, CDR1 is GTSNPN, CDR2 SVGIG (reference sequence). CDR3 nucleotides: TGTGCCTGGAGGGGTACAGGGCAGGAGACCCAGTACTTC. Protein product: CAWRGTGQETQYF. The whole variable domain, filled in from reference TRBV30 and TRBJ2-5, reads SQTIHQWPATLVQPVGSPLSLECTVEGTSNPNLYWYRQAAGRGLQLLFYSVGIGQISSEVPQNLSASRPQDRQFILSSKKLLLSDSGFYLCAWRGTGQETQYFGPGTRLLVL.

This CDR3 reads CASSTRLTGSHEQYF. In nucleotides, the CDR3 is TGTGCCAGCAGTACGCGCTTAACAGGGTCCCACGAGCAGTACTTC. The V and J genes are TRBV7-9 and TRBJ2-7; tentative D call: TRBD1 (6 bases). The CDR3 has 15 residues. The V gene's germline CDR1 is SEHNR and CDR2 FQNEAQ (reference sequence). Trimming cost V 6 bases and J 5 bases, with 20 bases left between them. The full variable domain, rest sourced from reference TRBV7-9 and TRBJ2-7, is DTGVSQNPRHKITKRGQNVTFRCDPISEHNRLYWYRQTLGQGPEFLTYFQNEAQLEKSRLLSDRFSAERPKGSFSTLEIQRTEQGDSAMYLCASSTRLTGSHEQYFGPGTRLTVT.

The V and J genes are TRBV19 and TRBJ2-7; TRBD1 aligns across 11 bases. The junction had 1 base not matched to a gene; V was cut back by 6 bases and J by 3 bases. Germline assignment: CDR1 LNHDA and CDR2 SQIVND (reference sequence). The length of the CDR3 is 13 residues. Written as DNA, the CDR3 is TGTGCCAGTAGGGGGACAGGGGGCTACGAGCAGTACTTC. This codes for CASRGTGGYEQYF.

The CDR3 region is CASSSQGATGELFF. The CDR3, as DNA: TGTGCCAGCAGCTCACAGGGGGCTACCGGGGAGCTGTTTTTT. The chain carries TRBV7-3 and TRBJ2-2; 9 bases match TRBD1. The length of the CDR3 is 14 residues. Trimming took 4 bases from V and 5 from J; bases not matched to a gene: 2. CDR1 is SGHTA, CDR2 FQGTGA, per germline.

This clone was counted between two and nine times. The V call is TRBV18, the J call TRBJ1-1; D is uncertain. The CDR3 has 13 residues. Trimming took off 6 bases at V and 1 base at J, with 9 bases between the two ends. Germline-derived CDR1 and CDR2 are KGHSH and LQKENI. CDR3 in DNA: TGTGCCAGCTCGCTCTCCAGGAACACTGAAGCTTTCTTT. This encodes CASSLSRNTEAFF.

The table lists this clone with a few counts. The chain joins TRBV5-5 to TRBJ1-4; the D is unclear. V gave up 0 bases and J gave up 0 bases, with 3 bases separating them. Germline CDR1 reads SGHKS; CDR2 reads YYEKEE (reference sequence). This CDR3 is 14 amino acids long. CDR3 sequence reads: CASSLAATNEKLFF. CDR3 in DNA: TGTGCCAGCAGCTTGGCTGCAACTAATGAAAAACTGTTTTTT.

This chain joins TRBV15 and TRBJ1-2; 10 bases align to TRBD1. The CDR3 runs 18 residues. J lost 1 base, V lost 6 bases, and 14 bases had no gene match. Germline loops: CDR1 LNHNV, CDR2 YYDKDF (reference sequence). CDR3 DNA sequence: TGTGCCACCAGAAATACCGGGACAGGGGATACTGTTAACTATGGCTACACCTTC. Residues: CATRNTGTGDTVNYGYTF.